The TCR beta chain described here comes from a study of T-cell reconstitution after alpha-beta-depleted transplantation in children. V was cut by 7 bases and J by 2 bases, with 18 bases left in between. This CDR3 has 16 amino acids. As it was prepared, the TCRbeta library received unique molecular identifiers. TCRdb re-analysed the PCR reads in MiXCR, keeping a single row per CDR3 protein. The sample carries some 400,000 distinct CDR3 sequences, just over 20% recorded once. The genes are TRBV12-3 or TRBV12-4 and TRBJ2-4; unclear D gene. This TCR derives from a human donor who donated a stem cell graft to a child with acute myeloid leukemia. The specimen comprised PBMCs from the stem cell graft donor, sampled from the stem cell graft. The DNA of the CDR3 is TGTGCCAGCATTAAAAATCGAGAGCGATCCAAAAACATTCAGTACTTC. Translating gives CASIKNRERSKNIQYF.